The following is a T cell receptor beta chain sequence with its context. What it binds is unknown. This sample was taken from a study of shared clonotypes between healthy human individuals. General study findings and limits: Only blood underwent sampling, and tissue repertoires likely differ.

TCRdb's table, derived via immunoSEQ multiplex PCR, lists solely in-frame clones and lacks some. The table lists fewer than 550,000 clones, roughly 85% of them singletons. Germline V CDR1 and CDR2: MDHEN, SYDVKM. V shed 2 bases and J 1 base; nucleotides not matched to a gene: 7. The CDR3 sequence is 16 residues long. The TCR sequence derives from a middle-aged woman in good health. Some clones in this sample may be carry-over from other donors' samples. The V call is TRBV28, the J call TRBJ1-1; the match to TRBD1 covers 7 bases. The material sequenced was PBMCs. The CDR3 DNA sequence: TGTGCCAGCAGTTTAAGGGGGCTGATTAGGAACACTGAAGCTTTCTTT. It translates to CASSLRGLIRNTEAFF.